This T cell receptor (beta chain) was captured in a study of T-cell memory formation after mild COVID-19. Notes on the study in general: Clones contracting across day 15 to 85 had a balanced CD4/CD8 profile; later expanding clones leaned CD4+.

This CDR3 region has 14 residues. CDR1 and CDR2 (germline): ENHRY, SYGVKD. Trimming removed 9 bases at V and 7 bases at J, with 22 bases between. This clonotype came up a few times. Its specificity is unknown. UMIs and sample barcodes were carried by the TCR alpha and TCR beta cDNA libraries that 5'RACE produced using constant-segment primers. MiXCR, run by TCRdb on the 5' RACE reads, gives a single entry per CDR3 protein. Counted here are 150,000 to 200,000 distinct CDR3 sequences, about 15% occurring once; the ten biggest clones make up approximately 14%. This sequence originates from an adult woman who had mild COVID-19 (a few samples of this study predate the infection). Cell type and time point are not known. The material sequenced was PBMCs or a T cell subset sorted from them (not recorded which). The V and J genes are TRBV10-3 and TRBJ2-7, with D perhaps given as TRBD1 or TRBD2 (6 bases each). The CDR3 loop is CAIQTGPQGREQYF. The CDR3 DNA reads TGTGCCATACAGACAGGTCCCCAGGGGAGGGAGCAGTACTTC.